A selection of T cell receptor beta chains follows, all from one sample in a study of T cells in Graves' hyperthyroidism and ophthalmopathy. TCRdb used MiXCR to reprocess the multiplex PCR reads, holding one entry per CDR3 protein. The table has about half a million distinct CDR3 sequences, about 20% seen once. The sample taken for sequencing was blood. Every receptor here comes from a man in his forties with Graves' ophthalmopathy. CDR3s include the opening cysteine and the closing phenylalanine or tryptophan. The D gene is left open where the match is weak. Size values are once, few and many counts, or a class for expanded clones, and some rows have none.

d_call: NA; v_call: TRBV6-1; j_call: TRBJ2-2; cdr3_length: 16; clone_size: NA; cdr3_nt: TGTGCCAGCAGTTCCCCTGGTAGGGAGGACACCGGGGAGCTGTTTTTT; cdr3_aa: CASSSPGREDTGELFF
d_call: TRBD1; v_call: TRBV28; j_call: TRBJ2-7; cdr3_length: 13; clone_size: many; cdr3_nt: TGTGCCAGCATTTCAGGACAGGGCTACGAGCAGTACTTC; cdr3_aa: CASISGQGYEQYF
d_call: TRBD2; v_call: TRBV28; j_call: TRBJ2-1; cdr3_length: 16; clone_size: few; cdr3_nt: TGTGCCAGCAGTCCAGCGGGGGAGCGCACCTACAATGAGCAGTTCTTC; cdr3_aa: CASSPAGERTYNEQFF
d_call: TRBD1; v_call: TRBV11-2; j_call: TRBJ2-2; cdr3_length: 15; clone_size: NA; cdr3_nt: TGTGCCAGCAGCTTAGTGGACAGGGTCACCGGGGAGCTGTTTTTT; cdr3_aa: CASSLVDRVTGELFF
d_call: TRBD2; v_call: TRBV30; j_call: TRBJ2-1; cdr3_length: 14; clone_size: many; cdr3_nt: TGTGCCTGGAGTGTCGGGCGGGGGAGGAATGAGCAGTTCTTC; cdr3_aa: CAWSVGRGRNEQFF
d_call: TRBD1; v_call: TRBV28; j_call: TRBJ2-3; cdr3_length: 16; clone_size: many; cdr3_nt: TGTGCCAGCAGTGATAAGACAGGGTTGGGCACAGATACGCAGTATTTT; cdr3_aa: CASSDKTGLGTDTQYF
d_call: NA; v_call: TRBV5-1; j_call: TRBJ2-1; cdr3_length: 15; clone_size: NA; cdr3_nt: TGCGCCAGCAGCTTGGTACTAGAGTCCCGTAATGAGCAGTTCTTC; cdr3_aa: CASSLVLESRNEQFF
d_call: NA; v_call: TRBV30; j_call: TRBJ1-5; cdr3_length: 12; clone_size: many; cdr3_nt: TGTGCCTGGAGTCATGGCCCCGAGGCCCAGCATTTT; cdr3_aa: CAWSHGPEAQHF
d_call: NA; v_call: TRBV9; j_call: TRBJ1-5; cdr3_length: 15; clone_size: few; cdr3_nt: TGTGCCAGCAGCGGACACAAGACTAGCAATCAGCCCCAGCATTTT; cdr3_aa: CASSGHKTSNQPQHF
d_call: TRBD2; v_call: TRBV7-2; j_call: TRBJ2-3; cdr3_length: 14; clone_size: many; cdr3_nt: TGTGCCAGCAGCTTCACGGGGGGGCCGAATACGCAGTATTTT; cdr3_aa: CASSFTGGPNTQYF
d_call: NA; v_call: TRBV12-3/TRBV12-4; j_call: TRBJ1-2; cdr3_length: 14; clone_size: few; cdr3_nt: TGTGCCAGCAGGCATGCAGGGTCACCCTATGGCTACACCTTC; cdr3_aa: CASRHAGSPYGYTF
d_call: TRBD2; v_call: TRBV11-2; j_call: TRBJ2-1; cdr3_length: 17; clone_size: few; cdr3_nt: TGTGCCAGCAGCTTTGGTCGACTAGCCTCCCCCTACAATGAGCAGTTCTTC; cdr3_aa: CASSFGRLASPYNEQFF
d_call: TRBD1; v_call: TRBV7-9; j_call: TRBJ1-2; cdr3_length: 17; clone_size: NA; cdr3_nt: TGTGCCAGCAGCCCGCCCAGGACAGGGGTTTTGTTCTTTGGCTACACCTTC; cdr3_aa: CASSPPRTGVLFFGYTF
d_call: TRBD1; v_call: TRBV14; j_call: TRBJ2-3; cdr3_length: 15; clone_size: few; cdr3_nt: TGTGCCAGCAGCACCCGGACAGGGGAGACAGATACGCAGTATTTT; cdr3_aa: CASSTRTGETDTQYF
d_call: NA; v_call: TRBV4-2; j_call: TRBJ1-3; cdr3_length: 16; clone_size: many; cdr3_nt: TGTGCCAGCAGCCAAGATCTGGACAGCTCTGGAAACACCATATATTTT; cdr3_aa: CASSQDLDSSGNTIYF
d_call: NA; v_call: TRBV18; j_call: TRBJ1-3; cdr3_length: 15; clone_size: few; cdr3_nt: TGTGCCAGCTCACCCGACAGTCACTCTGGAAACACCATATATTTT; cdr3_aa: CASSPDSHSGNTIYF
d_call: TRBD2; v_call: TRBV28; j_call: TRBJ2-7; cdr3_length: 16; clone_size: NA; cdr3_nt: TGTGCCAGCAGTTCCTCTCGGACTAGCGGGGCTCTGGAGCAGTACTTC; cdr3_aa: CASSSSRTSGALEQYF
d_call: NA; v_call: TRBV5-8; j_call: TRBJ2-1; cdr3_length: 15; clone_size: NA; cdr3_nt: TGTGCCGGGTCTTTTTCAGGGACCTTGCAAGGTGAGCAGTTCTTC; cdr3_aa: CAGSFSGTLQGEQFF
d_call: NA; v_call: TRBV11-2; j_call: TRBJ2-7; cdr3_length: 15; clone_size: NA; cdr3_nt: TGTGCCAGCAGCTTCTCTACAGGTAACTCCTACGAGCAGTACTTC; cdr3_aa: CASSFSTGNSYEQYF
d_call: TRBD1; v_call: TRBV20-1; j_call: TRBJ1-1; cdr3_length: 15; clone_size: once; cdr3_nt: TGCAGTGCTAGAGATTCACAGGGGACGAACACTGAAGCTTTCTTT; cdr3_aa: CSARDSQGTNTEAFF
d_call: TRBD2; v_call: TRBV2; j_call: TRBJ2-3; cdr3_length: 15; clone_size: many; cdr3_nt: TGTGCCAGCAGCGGTAGCGGGACCGTCACAGATACGCAGTATTTT; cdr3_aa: CASSGSGTVTDTQYF
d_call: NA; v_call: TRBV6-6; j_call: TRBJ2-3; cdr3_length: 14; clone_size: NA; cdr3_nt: TGTGCCAGCAGTTACACGGACAGCACAGATACGCAGTATTTT; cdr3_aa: CASSYTDSTDTQYF
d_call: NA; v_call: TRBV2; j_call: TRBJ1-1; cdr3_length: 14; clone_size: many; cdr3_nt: TGTGCCAGCGTTGGGCGAGTGTCTTACACTGAAGCTTTCTTT; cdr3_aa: CASVGRVSYTEAFF
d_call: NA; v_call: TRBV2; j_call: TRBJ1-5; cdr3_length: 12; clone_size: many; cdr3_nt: TGTGCCAGCAGTAGAAGCAATCAGCCCCAGCATTTT; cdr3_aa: CASSRSNQPQHF
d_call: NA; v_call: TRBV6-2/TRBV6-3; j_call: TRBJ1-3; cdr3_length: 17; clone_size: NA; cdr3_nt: TGTGCCAGCAGTTACTTCACAGCCTTCAACTCTGGAAACACCATATATTTT; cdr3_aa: CASSYFTAFNSGNTIYF
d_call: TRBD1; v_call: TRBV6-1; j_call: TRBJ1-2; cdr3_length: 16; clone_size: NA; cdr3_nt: TGTGCCAGCAGTGAAGCGTACAGGGGGACTAACTATGGCTACACCTTC; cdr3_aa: CASSEAYRGTNYGYTF
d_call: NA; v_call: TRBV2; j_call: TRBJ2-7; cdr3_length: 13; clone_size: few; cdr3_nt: TGTGCCAGCAGTGAAGCGGGCTTTTACGAGCAGTACTTC; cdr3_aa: CASSEAGFYEQYF
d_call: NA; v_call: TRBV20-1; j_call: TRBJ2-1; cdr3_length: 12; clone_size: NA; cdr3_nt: TGCAGTGCTCACGATGGGGGGAATGAGCAGTTCTTC; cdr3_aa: CSAHDGGNEQFF
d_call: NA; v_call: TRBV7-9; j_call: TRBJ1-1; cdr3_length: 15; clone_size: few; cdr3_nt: TGTGCCAGCAGCTTAAAAGCAGGGAAGAACACTGAAGCTTTCTTT; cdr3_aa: CASSLKAGKNTEAFF
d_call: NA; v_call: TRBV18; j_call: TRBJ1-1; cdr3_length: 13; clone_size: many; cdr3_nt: TGTGCCAGCTCCCGCGGAGAGAACACTGAAGCTTTCTTT; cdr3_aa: CASSRGENTEAFF
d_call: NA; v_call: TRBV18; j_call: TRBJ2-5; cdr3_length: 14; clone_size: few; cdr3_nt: TGTGCCAGCTCACCAGCAGCCGTTAAAGAGACCCAGTACTTC; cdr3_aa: CASSPAAVKETQYF
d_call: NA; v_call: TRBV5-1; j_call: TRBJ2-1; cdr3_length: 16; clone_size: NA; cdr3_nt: TGCGCCAGCAGCCAGGATTACGATTCACAATACAATGAGCAGTTCTTC; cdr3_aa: CASSQDYDSQYNEQFF
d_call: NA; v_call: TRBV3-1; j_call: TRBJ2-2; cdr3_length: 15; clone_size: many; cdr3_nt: TGTGCCAGCAGGGGTGGGACATTGAACACCGGGGAGCTGTTTTTT; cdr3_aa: CASRGGTLNTGELFF
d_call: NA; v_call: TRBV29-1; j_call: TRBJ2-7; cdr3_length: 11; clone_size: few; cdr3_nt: TGCAGCGTTGGTGAAGTCTACGAGCAGTACTTC; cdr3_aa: CSVGEVYEQYF
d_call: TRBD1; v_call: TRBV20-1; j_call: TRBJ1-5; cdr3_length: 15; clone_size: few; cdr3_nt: TGCAGTGCTAGGTTGTCCGGGACAGGGAATCAGCCCCAGCATTTT; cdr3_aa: CSARLSGTGNQPQHF
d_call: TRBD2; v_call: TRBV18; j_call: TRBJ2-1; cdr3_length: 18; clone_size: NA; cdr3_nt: TGTGCCAGCTCACGAGCGACTAGCGGGGCGAACTCCTACAATGAGCAGTTCTTC; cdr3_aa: CASSRATSGANSYNEQFF
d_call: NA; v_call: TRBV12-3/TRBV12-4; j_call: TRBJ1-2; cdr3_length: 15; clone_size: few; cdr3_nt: TGTGCCAGCAGTTTGCCCTCGAGTGGAAACTATGGCTACACCTTC; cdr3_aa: CASSLPSSGNYGYTF
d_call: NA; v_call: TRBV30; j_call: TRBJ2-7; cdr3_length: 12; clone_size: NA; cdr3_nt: TGTGCCTGGAGTAAACTAACCTACGAGCAGTACTTC; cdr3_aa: CAWSKLTYEQYF
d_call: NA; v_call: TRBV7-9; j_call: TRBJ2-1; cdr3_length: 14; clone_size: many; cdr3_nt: TGTGCCAGCAGCTTAGGAAGGACAGTGGATGAGCAGTTCTTC; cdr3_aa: CASSLGRTVDEQFF
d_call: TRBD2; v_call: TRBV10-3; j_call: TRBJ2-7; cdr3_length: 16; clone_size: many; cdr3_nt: TGTGCCATCAGTGAGTCGGTAGCGGGGCTACGAGGGGAGCAGTACTTC; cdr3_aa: CAISESVAGLRGEQYF
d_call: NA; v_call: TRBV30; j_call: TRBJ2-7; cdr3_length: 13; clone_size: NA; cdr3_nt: TGTGCCTGGAGTTGGAGGGGGGGCTGGGAGCAGTACTTC; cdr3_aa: CAWSWRGGWEQYF
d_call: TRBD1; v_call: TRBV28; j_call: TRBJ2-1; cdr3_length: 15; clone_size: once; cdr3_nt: TGTGCCAGCACATCTGGACAGGGTACCTACAATGAGCAGTTCTTC; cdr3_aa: CASTSGQGTYNEQFF
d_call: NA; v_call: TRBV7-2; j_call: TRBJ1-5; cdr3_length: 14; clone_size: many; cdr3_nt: TGTGCCAGCAGCTTAGCAGGGTCAGCTCAGCCCCAGCATTTT; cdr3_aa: CASSLAGSAQPQHF
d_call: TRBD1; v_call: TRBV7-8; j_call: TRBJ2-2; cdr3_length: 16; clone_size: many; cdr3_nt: TGTGCCAGCAGCAGAACAGGGGGCGCGAACACCGGGGAGCTGTTTTTT; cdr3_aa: CASSRTGGANTGELFF
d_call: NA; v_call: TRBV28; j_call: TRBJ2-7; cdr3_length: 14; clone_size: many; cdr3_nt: TGTGCCAGCAGTTTAAGCTCGGTACTCTACGAGCAGTACTTC; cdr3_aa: CASSLSSVLYEQYF
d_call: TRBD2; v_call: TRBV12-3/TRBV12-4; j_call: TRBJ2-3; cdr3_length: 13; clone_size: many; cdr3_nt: TGTGCCAGCATAACTAGCGGCACAGATACGCAGTATTTT; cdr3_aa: CASITSGTDTQYF
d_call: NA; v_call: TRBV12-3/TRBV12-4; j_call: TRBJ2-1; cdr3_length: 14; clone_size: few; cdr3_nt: TGTGCCAGCAGTTTAACTAGCATCGGGGGCGAGCAGTTCTTC; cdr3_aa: CASSLTSIGGEQFF
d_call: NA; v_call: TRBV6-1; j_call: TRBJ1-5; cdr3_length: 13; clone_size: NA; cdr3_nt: TGTGCCAGCAGTGAAGGGGCCTATCAGCCCCAGCATTTT; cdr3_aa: CASSEGAYQPQHF
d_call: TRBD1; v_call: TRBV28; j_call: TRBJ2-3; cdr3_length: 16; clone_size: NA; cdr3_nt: TGTGCCAGCAGCCTCCCTCAGGGGGCGGGCACAGATACGCAGTATTTT; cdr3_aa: CASSLPQGAGTDTQYF
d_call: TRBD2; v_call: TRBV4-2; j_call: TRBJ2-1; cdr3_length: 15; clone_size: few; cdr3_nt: TGTGCCAGCAGCCAAGGTCGGGGGGGCCCCCATGAGCAGTTCTTC; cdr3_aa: CASSQGRGGPHEQFF
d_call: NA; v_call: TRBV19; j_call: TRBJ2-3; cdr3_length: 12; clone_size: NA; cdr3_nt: TGTGCCACTTCCTTTAAGGGCGGGGCGCAGTATTTT; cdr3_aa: CATSFKGGAQYF
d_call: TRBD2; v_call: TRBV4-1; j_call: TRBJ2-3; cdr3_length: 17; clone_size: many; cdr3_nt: TGCGCCAGCAGCACCCACCCACTAGCGGGGGGAACAGATACGCAGTATTTT; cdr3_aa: CASSTHPLAGGTDTQYF
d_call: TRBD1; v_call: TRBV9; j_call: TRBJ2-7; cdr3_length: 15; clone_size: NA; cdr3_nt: TGTGCCAGCAGCGCCGGGACAGGGGGCGGGTACGAGCAGTACTTC; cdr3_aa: CASSAGTGGGYEQYF
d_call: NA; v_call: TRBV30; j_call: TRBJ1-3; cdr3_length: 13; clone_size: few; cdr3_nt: TGTGCCTGGAGACAGAATGACAGAAACACCATATATTTT; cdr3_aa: CAWRQNDRNTIYF
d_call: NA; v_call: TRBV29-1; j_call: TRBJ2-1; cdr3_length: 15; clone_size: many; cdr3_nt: TGCAGCGTTGAAGATCCGAGGGGGGCCACCAATGAGCAGTTCTTC; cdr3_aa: CSVEDPRGATNEQFF
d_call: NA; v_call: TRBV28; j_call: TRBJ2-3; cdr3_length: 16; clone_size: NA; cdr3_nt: TGTGCCAGCGGCTTGGGGGCTAGTGTAAAGACAGATACGCAGTATTTT; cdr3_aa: CASGLGASVKTDTQYF
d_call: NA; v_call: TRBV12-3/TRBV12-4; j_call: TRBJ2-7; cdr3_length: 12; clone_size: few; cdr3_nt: TGTGCCAGCAGTTTGGGCGTCACGCAGCAGTACTTC; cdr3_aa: CASSLGVTQQYF
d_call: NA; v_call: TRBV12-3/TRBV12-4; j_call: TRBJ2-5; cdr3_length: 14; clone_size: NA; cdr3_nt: TGTGCCAGCAGTCCACGAGCGGTACAAGAGACCCAGTACTTC; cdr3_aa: CASSPRAVQETQYF
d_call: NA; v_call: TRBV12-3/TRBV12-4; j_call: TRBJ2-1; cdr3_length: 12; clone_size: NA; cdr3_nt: TGTGCCAGCAGCCGACTGGCCAATGAGCAGTTCTTC; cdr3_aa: CASSRLANEQFF
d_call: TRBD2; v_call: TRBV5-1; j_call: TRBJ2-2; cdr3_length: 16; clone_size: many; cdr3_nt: TGCGCCAGCAGCTTGGCCGGTAGCGGGAGCGGAGGGGAGCTGTTTTTT; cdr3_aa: CASSLAGSGSGGELFF